Given below is one TCR beta chain in context. This sample is part of a study of blood T cell repertoires in COVID-19. The J segment lost 2 bases and the V segment lost 3 bases, leaving 6 bases of the junction unmatched. The V gene's germline CDR1 is MNHEY and CDR2 SMNVEV (reference sequence). This CDR3 contains 15 residues. The protocol was immunoSEQ multiplex PCR, while the TCRdb copy is restricted to in-frame clones and leaves out a portion. The top ten hold approximately 9.7% of the sample, which has roughly 140,000 clones, 65% to 90% seen once. The chain uses TRBV27 and TRBJ1-2; 7 nucleotides agree with TRBD1. Sequencing used peripheral blood. The sequence was obtained from a woman in her forties or fifties with acute or convalescent COVID-19. The CDR3 region is CASSFGGQPNYGYTF. As DNA, the CDR3 is TGTGCCAGCAGTTTCGGGGGACAGCCCAACTATGGCTACACCTTC.